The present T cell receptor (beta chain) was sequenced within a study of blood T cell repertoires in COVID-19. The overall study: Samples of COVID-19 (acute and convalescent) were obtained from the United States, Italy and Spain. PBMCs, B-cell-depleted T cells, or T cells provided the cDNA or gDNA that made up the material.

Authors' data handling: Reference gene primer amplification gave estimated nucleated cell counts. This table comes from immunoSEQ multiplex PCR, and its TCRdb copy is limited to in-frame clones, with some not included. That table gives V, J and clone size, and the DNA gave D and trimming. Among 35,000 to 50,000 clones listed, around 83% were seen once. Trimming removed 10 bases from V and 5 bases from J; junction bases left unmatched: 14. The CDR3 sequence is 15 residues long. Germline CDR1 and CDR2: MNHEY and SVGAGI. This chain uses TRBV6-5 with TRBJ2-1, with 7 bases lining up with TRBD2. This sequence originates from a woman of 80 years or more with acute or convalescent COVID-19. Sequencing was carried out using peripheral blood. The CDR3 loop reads CATSYWGGEDNEQFF. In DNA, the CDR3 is TGTGCCACGAGCTATTGGGGGGGGGAAGACAATGAGCAGTTCTTC.